The next 21 T cell receptor beta chains were all read from a single sample in a study of T cells in tuberculosis. Specified time point: new active TB diagnosis, blood taken before or within 7 days of starting treatment. Sequencing used immunoSEQ multiplex PCR; TCRdb keeps in-frame clones, though not all of them. The table lists tens of thousands of clones, about 90% of them singletons. The sample here was PBMCs, taken at tuberculosis diagnosis. The receptor source for this set is an adult with tuberculosis.

J is TRBJ2-2 and V is TRBV9, with a weak D call TRBD1 (5 bases). The CDR3 has 16 amino acids. The V end was cut by 0 bases, the J end by 0 bases, with 9 bases between. Germline CDR1 SGDLS, CDR2 YYNGEE. CDR3 bases: TGTGCCAGCAGCGTAGGGACAACCTCGAACACCGGGGAGCTGTTTTTT. Protein sequence: CASSVGTTSNTGELFF.

This chain links TRBV7-2 with TRBJ1-1; weak D call: TRBD1 (5 bases). CDR1 and CDR2 from the germline V gene are SGHTA and FQGNSA. V shed 0 bases and J shed 1 base, with 6 bases lying between them. This CDR3 contains 14 residues. DNA for the CDR3: TGTGCCAGCAGCTTAGCCACAGGGAACACTGAAGCTTTCTTT. Amino acids: CASSLATGNTEAFF. Combining the CDR3 with reference TRBV7-2 and TRBJ1-1 gives the whole variable domain GAGVSQSPSNKVTEKGKDVELRCDPISGHTALYWYRQSLGQGLEFLIYFQGNSAPDKSGLPSDRFSAERTGGSVSTLTIQRTQQEDSAVYLCASSLATGNTEAFFGQGTRLTVV.

The chain uses TRBV9 and TRBJ1-1; D is perhaps TRBD1 (5 bases). The CDR3 contains 15 residues. Trimming removed 0 bases from V and 1 base from J, with 10 bases in between. Germline V gives CDR1 SGDLS, CDR2 YYNGEE. Here the CDR3 reads CASSVVVGENTEAFF. The CDR3 DNA reads TGTGCCAGCAGCGTAGTGGTAGGGGAGAACACTGAAGCTTTCTTT.

The chain employs TRBV28 and TRBJ1-5; the match to TRBD1 covers 8 bases. Germline values: CDR1 MDHEN, CDR2 SYDVKM. CDR3 length equals 14 residues. The junction had 12 bases not matched to a gene; V was cut back by 11 bases and J by 6 bases. The CDR3 DNA sequence: TGTGCCGGACGAACCGGACAGGGAGGTCAGCCCCAGCATTTT. Its translation is CAGRTGQGGQPQHF. The full variable domain, its missing parts supplied by reference TRBV28 and TRBJ1-5, is DVKVTQSSRYLVKRTGEKVFLECVQDMDHENMFWYRQDPGLGLRLIYFSYDVKMKEKGDIPEGYSVSREKKERFSLILESASTNQTSMYLCAGRTGQGGQPQHFGDGTRLSIL.

The chain uses TRBV30 and TRBJ1-3, with D maybe TRBD1 (6 bases). Per germline, CDR1 GTSNPN and CDR2 SVGIG (reference sequence). The CDR3 is made up of 14 amino acids. The ends were cut back, 5 bases at V and 2 bases at J, with 13 bases in the middle. CDR3 in DNA: TGTGCCTGGTTGAACAGGGTAACTGGAAACACCATATATTTT. It translates to CAWLNRVTGNTIYF.

This chain links TRBV7-7 with TRBJ2-7; TRBD2 matches at 8 bases. From germline, CDR1 is SSHAT and CDR2 FNYEAQ (reference sequence). CDR3 length equals 14 residues. Trimming took 5 bases from V and 5 from J; bases not matched to a gene: 8. The CDR3 sequence is CASSAREGNHEQYF. The CDR3 region has the DNA TGTGCCAGCAGCGCCCGGGAGGGGAACCACGAGCAGTACTTC.

This chain connects TRBV7-9 to TRBJ1-4; 10 bases line up with TRBD1. Germline assignment: CDR1 SEHNR and CDR2 FQNEAQ (reference sequence). The trim removed 4 bases at V and 7 bases at J, leaving 6 bases unmatched. The CDR3 sequence is 15 residues long. The chain's CDR3 is CASSSDRGRVEKLFF. In DNA form, the CDR3 reads TGTGCCAGCAGCTCCGACAGGGGGCGCGTTGAAAAACTGTTTTTT.

The V gene is TRBV11-3, the J gene TRBJ2-3, with 10 bases identical to TRBD2. CDR3 size: 16 residues. V shed 5 bases and J 5 bases; nucleotides not matched to a gene: 10. Per germline, CDR1 SGHNT and CDR2 YENEEA. The CDR3 is CASSRVPSGGLDTQYF. The CDR3 DNA is TGTGCCAGCAGCCGGGTCCCTAGCGGGGGCTTAGATACGCAGTATTTT.

The V call is TRBV27, the J call TRBJ2-1; D perhaps matches TRBD1 (5 bases). V lost 3 bases, J lost 10 bases, and 7 bases lay in between. The CDR3 is 11 residues long. Germline assignment: CDR1 MNHEY and CDR2 SMNVEV (reference sequence). CDR3 in amino acids: CASSLGPEQFF. Here the CDR3 DNA reads TGTGCCAGCAGTTTGGGGCCCGAGCAGTTCTTC.

The chain carries TRBV5-1 and TRBJ2-7, with TRBD1 matching over 9 bases. Germline-derived CDR1 and CDR2 are SGHRS and YFSETQ. The V gene end was trimmed by 7 bases and the J gene end by 2 bases; junction bases not matched to a gene: 4. The CDR3 length is 13 residues. This CDR3 reads CASRRQGAYEQYF. The CDR3 nucleotides are TGCGCCAGCCGGCGACAGGGGGCCTACGAGCAGTACTTC. Complete variable domain (other parts from reference TRBV5-1 and TRBJ2-7): KAGVTQTPRYLIKTRGQQVTLSCSPISGHRSVSWYQQTPGQGLQFLFEYFSETQRNKGNFPGRFSGRQFSNSRSEMNVSTLELGDSALYLCASRRQGAYEQYFGPGTRLTVT.

The V and J genes are TRBV2 and TRBJ2-7; D is possibly TRBD1 (6 bases). Trimming took off 0 bases at V and 0 bases at J, with 12 bases between the two ends. This CDR3 is built from 16 residues. From germline, CDR1 is SNHLY and CDR2 FYNNEI. The CDR3 sequence is CASSEASRGLSYEQYF. DNA of the CDR3: TGTGCCAGCAGTGAAGCTTCCAGGGGCCTCTCCTACGAGCAGTACTTC.

The V call is TRBV28, the J call TRBJ2-5, with D maybe TRBD1 (7 bases). The V and J ends lost 1 base and 4 bases respectively, with 13 bases between them. Germline V CDR1 and CDR2: MDHEN, SYDVKM. The CDR3 covers 15 residues. Here the CDR3 reads CASSLYPGGRETQYF. CDR3 DNA sequence: TGTGCCAGCAGTTTATATCCAGGGGGGAGAGAGACCCAGTACTTC.

The chain employs TRBV4-1 and TRBJ1-2; a possible D gene is TRBD1 (5 bases). This CDR3 comprises 14 residues. Germline assignment: CDR1 MGHRA and CDR2 YSYEKL. V was shortened by 1 base and J by 6 bases, with 12 bases between the two germline ends. In nucleotides, the CDR3 is TGCGCCAGCAGCCAAGTGGGTAGGGGTGATGGCTACACCTTC. It specifies CASSQVGRGDGYTF.

This chain joins TRBV30 and TRBJ1-5; D is unresolved. The CDR3 runs 11 residues. Germline CDR1 is GTSNPN and CDR2 is SVGIG (reference sequence). V lost 2 bases to trimming and J lost 11 bases, with 10 bases between them. In DNA form, the CDR3 reads TGTGCCTGGAGTACGGGAAGAGCCCAGCATTTT. Encoded protein: CAWSTGRAQHF.

The chain uses TRBV5-4 and TRBJ2-7; a possible D gene is TRBD2 (5 bases). This CDR3 comprises 16 residues. Trimming took 4 bases from V and 0 from J, leaving 17 bases between them. Germline V gene sequence: CDR1 SGHNT, CDR2 YYREEE (reference sequence). Written as DNA, the CDR3 is TGTGCCAGCAGCCCTGGAGGCGCTAGCTCCTCCTACGAGCAGTACTTC. Protein product: CASSPGGASSSYEQYF.

The count of this clone is one. This CDR3 reads CASSEQGMGSYEQYF. The CDR3 nucleotides are TGTGCCAGCAGTGAACAGGGGATGGGGTCCTACGAGCAGTACTTC. The chain has TRBV2 and TRBJ2-7, with a possible D match to TRBD1 (6 bases). Trimming removed 2 bases at V and 1 base at J, with 12 bases between. CDR3 size: 15 residues. Germline lookup yields CDR1 SNHLY and CDR2 FYNNEI.

V gene TRBV27 combines with J gene TRBJ1-4; D perhaps matches TRBD1 (5 bases). Germline V gene data show CDR1 as MNHEY and CDR2 as SMNVEV (reference sequence). The CDR3 consists of 15 residues. V was clipped by 1 base and J by 8 bases, with 14 bases between them. CDR3 sequence reads: CASSLFGGSQEKLFF. CDR3 nucleotides: TGTGCCAGCAGTTTATTTGGGGGGTCTCAGGAAAAACTGTTTTTT.

J is TRBJ1-2 and V is TRBV9, with 7 bases fitting TRBD1. V was clipped by 5 bases and J by 3 bases; unmatched bases: 4. The CDR3 consists of 13 residues. From germline, CDR1 is SGDLS and CDR2 YYNGEE. The DNA for the CDR3 is TGTGCCAGCAGGTACCAGGGGGACTATGGCTACACCTTC. It is translated as CASRYQGDYGYTF.

The chain links TRBV6-5 to TRBJ1-2, with a possible D match to TRBD1 (5 bases). CDR3 size: 15 residues. Deletions cut 5 bases from V and 4 bases from J, with 17 bases between. Germline CDR1 reads MNHEY; CDR2 reads SVGAGI. This CDR3 is CASSPSRQTSYGYTF. The CDR3 DNA follows: TGTGCCAGCAGTCCAAGTCGACAGACCAGCTATGGCTACACCTTC.

For the CDR3, the DNA is TGTGCCAGCATCGCGGCGGGTGGGGACATTCAGTACTTC. Amino acid sequence: CASIAAGGDIQYF. The chain joins TRBV6-6 to TRBJ2-4; tentative D call: TRBD2 (5 bases). Looked up from germline, CDR1 is MNHNY and CDR2 is SVGAGI (reference sequence). This CDR3 spans 13 amino acids. The V end lost 7 bases, the J end lost 8 bases, and 15 bases lay between the germline ends.

The V gene is TRBV18, the J gene TRBJ2-7; 8 bases line up with TRBD1. V lost 6 bases to trimming and J lost 4 bases; unmatched junction nucleotides: 5. CDR3 size: 13 residues. Germline loops: CDR1 KGHSH, CDR2 LQKENI. The CDR3 sequence: CASSADRAYEQYF. CDR3 nucleotides: TGTGCCAGCTCTGCGGACAGGGCTTACGAGCAGTACTTC.